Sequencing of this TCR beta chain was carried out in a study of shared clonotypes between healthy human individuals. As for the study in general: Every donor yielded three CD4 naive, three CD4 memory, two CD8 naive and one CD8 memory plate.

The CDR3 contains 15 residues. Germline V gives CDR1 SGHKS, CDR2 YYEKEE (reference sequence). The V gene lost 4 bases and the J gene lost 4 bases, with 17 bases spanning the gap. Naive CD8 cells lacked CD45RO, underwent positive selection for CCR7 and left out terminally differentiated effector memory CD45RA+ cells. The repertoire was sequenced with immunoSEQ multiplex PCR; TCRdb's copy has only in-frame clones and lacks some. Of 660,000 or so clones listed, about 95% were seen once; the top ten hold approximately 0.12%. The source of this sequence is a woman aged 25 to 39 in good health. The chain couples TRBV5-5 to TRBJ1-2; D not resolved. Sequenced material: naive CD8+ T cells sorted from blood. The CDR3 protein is CASSLGAALGYGYTF. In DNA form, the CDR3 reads TGTGCCAGCAGCCTGGGCGCCGCTCTCGGCTATGGCTACACCTTC.